What follows are 23 T cell receptor beta chains derived from one specimen sequenced in a study of T cell clones after liver transplantation. Generated by immunoSEQ multiplex PCR, the TCRdb table keeps only in-frame clones and is missing some. Among 95,000 to 130,000 clones listed, approximately 90% were seen once. Here the sequenced sample was CD4+ T cells from blood, taken 12 months after liver transplant. These receptor sequences come from a human patient who received a liver transplant. T cells may partly derive from the graft donor.

The chain combines TRBV28 with TRBJ2-7, with 7 bases identical to TRBD1. The CDR3 loop spans 13 amino acids. The trim removed 8 bases at V and 4 bases at J, leaving 8 bases unmatched. Looked up from germline, CDR1 is MDHEN and CDR2 is SYDVKM. The CDR3 nucleotides are TGTGCCAGCCGACAGGGTATTGGTTACGAGCAGTACTTC. This encodes CASRQGIGYEQYF.

The chain is built from TRBV30 and TRBJ1-5, with D possibly TRBD1 on 5 matching bases. This CDR3 spans 14 amino acids. CDR1 and CDR2 from the germline V gene are GTSNPN and SVGIG (reference sequence). Trimming took 2 bases from V and 5 from J, leaving 13 bases between them. CDR3 in DNA: TGTGCCTGGAGTAGGGTCCAGGGCGATCAGCCCCAGCATTTT. Translating it yields CAWSRVQGDQPQHF.

The chain recombines TRBV29-1 with TRBJ1-1, with D maybe TRBD1 (6 bases). Germline CDR1 and CDR2: SQVTM and ANQGSEA. V lost 6 bases, J lost 4 bases, and 15 bases lay in between. The CDR3 loop spans 13 amino acids. The CDR3 nucleotides are TGCAGCGTCGGAAAGGGGGAAGGCACTGAAGCTTTCTTT. As protein: CSVGKGEGTEAFF.

The chain is built from TRBV7-8 and TRBJ2-7, with TRBD2 matching over 7 bases. The CDR3 loop spans 13 amino acids. Germline CDR1 SGHVS, CDR2 FQNEAQ. J gave up 1 base and V 4 bases, and 1 base lay outside the gene matches. This CDR3 reads CASSWGGSYEQYF. CDR3 nucleotide sequence: TGTGCCAGCAGCTGGGGGGGTTCCTACGAGCAGTACTTC.

The chain combines TRBV13 with TRBJ2-7, with 7 bases matching TRBD2. The trim removed 0 bases at V and 6 bases at J, leaving 14 bases unmatched. The germline V gene encodes CDR1 PRHDT and CDR2 FYEKMQ (reference sequence). CDR3 length: 17 amino acids. The CDR3 DNA follows: TGTGCCAGCAGCTTAGGAAGAGCGGGAAACCGGTGGGGCGAGCAGTACTTC. Its translation: CASSLGRAGNRWGEQYF.

This chain uses TRBV4-2 with TRBJ2-7; D tentatively reads TRBD1 or TRBD2 (6 bases each). The germline V and J ends were trimmed by 5 bases and 0 bases, with 11 bases remaining between them. Germline CDR1 LGHNA, CDR2 YNFKEQ. This CDR3 has 14 residues. CDR3 bases: TGTGCCAGCAGCGCCGGGGGCTCCTCCTACGAGCAGTACTTC. Protein: CASSAGGSSYEQYF.

The chain links TRBV18 to TRBJ1-4; 7 positions match TRBD1. The germline CDR1 and CDR2 sequences are KGHSH and LQKENI. The ends lost 5 bases at V and 8 bases at J; junction bases unmatched: 14. CDR3 length equals 16 residues. CDR3 sequence (DNA): TGTGCCAGCTCAGCAGACTCAGGGGGAGCCAGAGAAAAACTGTTTTTT. Protein: CASSADSGGAREKLFF.

In DNA form, the CDR3 reads TGCGCCAGCAGCCCCATAGGCGGGATCAGCACAGATACGCAGTATTTT. Translation gives CASSPIGGISTDTQYF. V is TRBV5-1 and J is TRBJ2-3, with D possibly matching TRBD2 (6 bases). Per germline, CDR1 SGHRS and CDR2 YFSETQ. Deletions cut 4 bases from V and 0 bases from J, with 15 bases between. The CDR3 has 16 amino acids.

This clone appeared a single time. J is TRBJ2-1 and V is TRBV19; D is uncertain. This CDR3 comprises 13 residues. V was clipped by 3 bases and J by 4 bases, with 7 bases between them. CDR1 and CDR2 (germline): LNHDA, SQIVND (reference sequence). For the CDR3, the DNA is TGTGCCAGTAGTATTGACGGGTACAATGAGCAGTTCTTC. It encodes CASSIDGYNEQFF. Using reference TRBV19 and TRBJ2-1 for the parts outside the CDR3, the full variable domain is DGGITQSPKYLFRKEGQNVTLSCEQNLNHDAMYWYRQDPGQGLRLIYYSQIVNDFQKGDIAEGYSVSREKKESFPLTVTSAQKNPTAFYLCASSIDGYNEQFFGPGTRLTVL.

This chain's CDR3 is CSAQGRGSGNTIYF. The CDR3 bases are TGCAGCGCACAAGGACGGGGCTCTGGAAACACCATATATTTT. The rearrangement joins TRBV29-1 to TRBJ1-3; D unresolved. The CDR3 is made up of 14 amino acids. From germline, CDR1 is SQVTM and CDR2 ANQGSEA. V shed 7 bases and J shed 0 bases, with 13 bases lying between them.

This chain links TRBV7-3 with TRBJ2-1; 12 bases are a match to TRBD2. This CDR3 comprises 16 residues. V lost 4 bases to trimming and J lost 7 bases; unmatched junction nucleotides: 8. Germline V gene sequence: CDR1 SGHTA, CDR2 FQGTGA. The chain's CDR3 is CASSSSGRALGNEQFF. CDR3 nucleotide sequence: TGTGCCAGCAGCTCTAGCGGGAGGGCCCTCGGGAATGAGCAGTTCTTC.

This clone was picked up one time. One end of the junction does not line up with germline, which may come from a read error. V gene TRBV11-2 combines with J gene TRBJ1-1; D perhaps matches TRBD1 (6 bases). CDR1 SGHAT and CDR2 FQNNGV come from the germline V gene. CDR3 length: 11 amino acids. CDR3 loop: CASSLRTDTHF. The CDR3 coding sequence is TGTGCCAGCAGCTTAAGGACAGATACCCACTTT.

This clone was counted once. The genes are TRBV5-1 and TRBJ1-1; D is possibly TRBD1 (5 bases). Germline loops: CDR1 SGHRS, CDR2 YFSETQ. V shed 1 base and J shed 0 bases, with 10 bases lying between them. The CDR3 runs 15 residues. The DNA of the CDR3 is TGCGCCAGCAGCTTGCAAGGGACTATGAACACTGAAGCTTTCTTT. Amino acid sequence: CASSLQGTMNTEAFF.

The rearrangement uses TRBV11-2 and TRBJ2-4; maybe TRBD1 (6 bases). This CDR3 has 13 amino acids. Germline V gives CDR1 SGHAT, CDR2 FQNNGV. With 3 bases removed from V and 7 bases from J, the gap between germline ends came to 10 bases. The CDR3 DNA reads TGTGCCAGCAGCTTGAACAGGGATAACATTCAGTACTTC. Residues: CASSLNRDNIQYF. Filled out from reference TRBV11-2 and TRBJ2-4, the complete variable domain reads EAGVAQSPRYKIIEKRQSVAFWCNPISGHATLYWYQQILGQGPKLLIQFQNNGVVDDSQLPKDRFSAERLKGVDSTLKIQPAKLEDSAVYLCASSLNRDNIQYFGAGTRLSVL.

The chain carries TRBV10-3 and TRBJ1-3; maybe TRBD1 (6 bases). Germline CDR1 is ENHRY and CDR2 is SYGVKD. The CDR3 runs to 14 residues. V was trimmed by 11 bases and J by 2 bases, leaving 16 bases between them. The DNA for the CDR3 is TGTGCCGCCGGGGGGGCGTTGGCTGGAAACACCATATATTTT. Protein sequence: CAAGGALAGNTIYF.

The rearrangement joins TRBV11-3 to TRBJ1-1; tentative D call: TRBD1 (6 bases). The V end lost 4 bases, the J end lost 11 bases, and 17 bases lay between the germline ends. The CDR3 has 13 residues. Germline V gene sequence: CDR1 SGHNT, CDR2 YENEEA. DNA of the CDR3: TGTGCCAGCAGCTCTTCCGGACAGCTGAAGGCTTTCTTT. As protein: CASSSSGQLKAFF.

This chain connects TRBV25-1 to TRBJ2-1; 10 bases are a match to TRBD2. The CDR3 consists of 16 residues. Germline CDR1 MGHDK, CDR2 SYGVNS. The ends lost 7 bases at V and 6 bases at J; junction bases unmatched: 12. CDR3 DNA sequence: TGTGCCAGCAAGGCCCCGGGACTAGCGTTTGGCAATGAGCAGTTCTTC. Protein sequence: CASKAPGLAFGNEQFF.

The chain joins TRBV5-6 to TRBJ1-1; D ambiguous. The CDR3 loop spans 14 amino acids. Germline V lookup: CDR1 SGHDT, CDR2 YYEEEE. The germline V and J ends were trimmed by 5 bases and 0 bases, with 11 bases remaining between them. This chain's CDR3 is CASSYGTMNTEAFF. CDR3 bases: TGTGCCAGCAGTTACGGTACTATGAACACTGAAGCTTTCTTT.

The chain links TRBV25-1 to TRBJ2-5; D remains unclear. This CDR3 is built from 15 residues. The V gene lost 2 bases and the J gene lost 2 bases, with 12 bases spanning the gap. Per germline, CDR1 MGHDK and CDR2 SYGVNS. This CDR3 reads CASSEGRQLQETQYF. The CDR3 coding sequence is TGTGCCAGCAGTGAAGGAAGGCAGCTACAAGAGACCCAGTACTTC.

The chain uses TRBV7-2 and TRBJ2-3, with 8 bases aligning to TRBD2. V was pared by 0 bases and J by 4 bases, with 6 bases of the junction left unmatched. Per the germline V gene, CDR1 is SGHTA and CDR2 is FQGNSA. The CDR3 sequence is 16 residues long. CDR3 nucleotide sequence: TGTGCCAGCAGCTTAGCCGGACTAGCTCCGGCAGATACGCAGTATTTT. Translating it yields CASSLAGLAPADTQYF.

The gene calls are TRBV7-9 and TRBJ1-1; no firm D call. V was trimmed by 0 bases and J by 3 bases, leaving 8 bases between them. Germline lookup yields CDR1 SEHNR and CDR2 FQNEAQ (reference sequence). CDR3 length: 14 amino acids. The CDR3 is CASSLAGDYTEAFF. CDR3 in DNA: TGTGCCAGCAGCTTAGCCGGGGATTACACTGAAGCTTTCTTT.

This clone has only one observation. V is TRBV19 and J is TRBJ1-5, with D possibly matching TRBD1 (5 bases). The germline V gene encodes CDR1 LNHDA and CDR2 SQIVND (reference sequence). Between the trimmed V and J ends, which lost 7 bases and 3 bases, there was a span of 13 bases. The CDR3 is 14 amino acids. The CDR3 region has the DNA TGTGCCAGTACCGACTCGGGGGACAATCAGCCCCAGCATTTT. The encoded protein is CASTDSGDNQPQHF. The complete variable domain, with remaining parts taken from reference TRBV19 and TRBJ1-5, reads DGGITQSPKYLFRKEGQNVTLSCEQNLNHDAMYWYRQDPGQGLRLIYYSQIVNDFQKGDIAEGYSVSREKKESFPLTVTSAQKNPTAFYLCASTDSGDNQPQHFGDGTRLSIL.

The chain carries TRBV19 and TRBJ1-1; 9 nucleotides match TRBD1. The CDR3 is made up of 14 amino acids. V dropped 6 bases and J dropped 4; count of bases not matched to a gene: 6. CDR1 and CDR2 from the germline V gene are LNHDA and SQIVND (reference sequence). CDR3 protein: CASREQGAGTEAFF. The CDR3 nucleotides read TGTGCCAGTAGGGAACAGGGGGCGGGCACTGAAGCTTTCTTT.